Shown below are 17 T cell receptor beta chains from a single sample sequenced in a study of blood T cell repertoires in COVID-19. Using immunoSEQ multiplex PCR, the repertoire was profiled, and TCRdb retains in-frame clones only, with some absent. This table holds a few hundred thousand clones, under 90% found once. Sequenced input: peripheral blood. These receptors originate from a woman aged 35 to 49 who had recovered from COVID-19.

The rearrangement uses TRBV7-8 and TRBJ2-7; D is possibly TRBD2 (5 bases). Deletions cut 5 bases from V and 4 bases from J, with 18 bases between. This CDR3 has 15 residues. CDR1 SGHVS and CDR2 FQNEAQ come from the germline V gene. For the CDR3, the DNA is TGTGCCAGCAGCCCCCCCCCGGGGTTAGGATACGAGCAGTACTTC. It encodes CASSPPPGLGYEQYF.

This clone came up a few times. This chain joins TRBV4-1 and TRBJ2-7; TRBD2 matches 8 bases. Germline trimming cut 5 bases from V and 5 bases from J; bases unmatched to any gene: 8. The CDR3 is 14 amino acids. Germline V gene lookup returns CDR1 MGHRA and CDR2 YSYEKL. The CDR3 nucleotides are TGCGCCAGCAGCGGAAGCGGGAGTGGGGACGAGCAGTACTTC. Its protein is CASSGSGSGDEQYF.

A single count supports this clone. The rearrangement links TRBV12-1 to TRBJ2-3; the listed D gene, TRBD2, was not tested against the DNA. TRBV12-1 is labeled a pseudogene. CDR3 length equals 16 residues. The CDR3, as DNA: TGTGCCAGCAGCTTTGCGTCGCGGGAGTTAACAGATACGCAGTATTTT. Protein: CASSFASRELTDTQYF.

The V call is TRBV25-1, the J call TRBJ1-1, with D unresolved. Germline V lookup: CDR1 MGHDK, CDR2 SYGVNS. This CDR3 region has 14 residues. Trimming took 10 bases from V and 1 from J, leaving 16 bases between them. The CDR3 DNA reads as TGTGCCACCGTGAGCGCAGCCCCGAACACTGAAGCTTTCTTT. The encoded protein is CATVSAAPNTEAFF.

This sequence joins TRBV18 and TRBJ1-1; 7 bases agree with TRBD1. The CDR3 sequence is 14 residues long. In germline, CDR1 is KGHSH, CDR2 LQKENI. V lost 6 bases, J lost 2 bases, and 6 bases stayed unmatched. CDR3 in DNA: TGTGCCAGCTCGGCCGGGACAGCCAACACTGAAGCTTTCTTT. This sequence encodes CASSAGTANTEAFF.

The rearrangement links TRBV24-1 to TRBJ2-3, with 8 positions matching TRBD2. Germline CDR1 KGHDR, CDR2 SFDVKD. The length of the CDR3 is 15 residues. The V and J ends lost 4 bases and 1 base, in that order; junction bases with no gene match: 3. The CDR3, as DNA: TGTGCCACCAGTGAAACTAGCGGCCGCACAGATACGCAGTATTTT. Translation gives CATSETSGRTDTQYF.

This chain uses TRBV24-1 with TRBJ2-5, with a possible D match to TRBD1 (6 bases). The CDR3 is made up of 15 amino acids. V was cut by 3 bases and J by 2 bases, with 12 bases left in between. CDR1 is KGHDR, CDR2 SFDVKD, per germline. The CDR3 DNA follows: TGTGCCACCAGTGATCCAACAGGGAGACAAGAGACCCAGTACTTC. It specifies CATSDPTGRQETQYF.

The gene calls are TRBV19 and TRBJ2-7; 10 bases fit TRBD2. This CDR3 region has 16 residues. From germline, CDR1 is LNHDA and CDR2 SQIVND (reference sequence). V dropped 4 bases and J dropped 0; count of bases not matched to a gene: 6. CDR3 loop: CASSKLAGPSSYEQYF. As DNA, the CDR3 is TGTGCCAGTAGTAAACTAGCGGGACCAAGCTCCTACGAGCAGTACTTC.

This sequence joins TRBV15 and TRBJ2-7, with D possibly matching TRBD2 (5 bases). Deletions cut 4 bases from V and 9 bases from J, with 25 bases between. The CDR3 loop spans 16 amino acids. Germline V gives CDR1 LNHNV, CDR2 YYDKDF (reference sequence). CDR3 protein: CATSTTFPITREGQYF. The CDR3 bases are TGTGCCACCAGCACAACGTTCCCAATCACCCGCGAGGGGCAGTACTTC.

The rearrangement uses TRBV3-1 (or the pseudogene TRBV3-2) and TRBJ1-2; 7 bases match TRBD1. The CDR3 has 17 residues. The V and J ends lost 0 bases and 3 bases, in that order; junction bases with no gene match: 10. CDR1 and CDR2 (germline): LGHDT, YNNKEL (reference sequence). Written as DNA, the CDR3 is TGTGCCAGCAGCCAAGATCTTAGGCAGGGGGTGGACTATGGCTACACCTTC. It yields the protein CASSQDLRQGVDYGYTF.

The chain employs TRBV6-5 and TRBJ2-7; 10 bases match TRBD1. CDR3 length: 15 amino acids. Germline values: CDR1 MNHEY, CDR2 SVGAGI. J was trimmed by 2 bases and V by 5 bases; bases with no gene match: 6. The CDR3 nucleotides are TGTGCCAGCAGTATTGACAGGGGGCCCCCCTACGAGCAGTACTTC. Encoded protein: CASSIDRGPPYEQYF.

V is TRBV19 and J is TRBJ2-1; TRBD2 matches 9 bases. Trimming removed 5 bases from V and 14 bases from J; junction bases left unmatched: 13. Germline loops: CDR1 LNHDA, CDR2 SQIVND (reference sequence). The CDR3 loop spans 14 amino acids. The CDR3 sequence: CASSLLAFGTSKFF. The CDR3 nucleotides are TGTGCCAGTAGTTTGCTCGCCTTCGGGACTAGCAAGTTCTTC.

The chain recombines TRBV9 with TRBJ2-7; D remains unclear. The length of the CDR3 is 14 residues. The germline V gene encodes CDR1 SGDLS and CDR2 YYNGEE. Trimming removed 4 bases at V and 3 bases at J, with 14 bases between. The CDR3 nucleotides are TGTGCCAGCAGCCCCGGCGGCGTCTACTACGAGCAGTACTTC. It is translated as CASSPGGVYYEQYF.

The chain recombines TRBV12-3 or TRBV12-4 with TRBJ2-7, with D perhaps matching TRBD1 (6 bases). V was shortened by 6 bases and J by 6 bases, with 9 bases between the two germline ends. CDR3 size: 11 residues. The DNA of the CDR3 is TGTGCCAGCAGCGTGGGGGCCGAGCAGTACTTC. It translates to CASSVGAEQYF.

The V and J genes are TRBV29-1 and TRBJ1-1, with 9 bases identical to TRBD1. Trimming took 4 bases from V and 4 from J; bases not matched to a gene: 4. Germline-derived CDR1 and CDR2 are SQVTM and ANQGSEA. The CDR3 spans 13 residues. The CDR3 sequence is CSVAKTGGTEAFF. CDR3 DNA sequence: TGCAGCGTTGCCAAGACAGGGGGCACTGAAGCTTTCTTT.

The rearrangement links TRBV12-5 to TRBJ2-5, with D maybe TRBD2 (5 bases). The CDR3 contains 13 residues. Germline-derived CDR1 and CDR2 are LGHNT and FRNRAP. The V end lost 6 bases, the J end lost 2 bases, and 10 bases lay between the germline ends. The CDR3 nucleotides are TGTGCTAGTGGGAGGAGCGGTCAAGAGACCCAGTACTTC. It specifies CASGRSGQETQYF.

The rearrangement links TRBV6-5 to TRBJ1-6; the D gene is possibly TRBD1 (6 bases). The V gene's germline CDR1 is MNHEY and CDR2 SVGAGI. The CDR3 has 15 amino acids. V lost 6 bases and J 9 bases, leaving 18 bases between the germline ends. The CDR3 loop reads CASSAGQSGGSPLHF. DNA for the CDR3: TGTGCCAGCAGCGCAGGACAGTCCGGCGGTTCACCCCTCCACTTT.